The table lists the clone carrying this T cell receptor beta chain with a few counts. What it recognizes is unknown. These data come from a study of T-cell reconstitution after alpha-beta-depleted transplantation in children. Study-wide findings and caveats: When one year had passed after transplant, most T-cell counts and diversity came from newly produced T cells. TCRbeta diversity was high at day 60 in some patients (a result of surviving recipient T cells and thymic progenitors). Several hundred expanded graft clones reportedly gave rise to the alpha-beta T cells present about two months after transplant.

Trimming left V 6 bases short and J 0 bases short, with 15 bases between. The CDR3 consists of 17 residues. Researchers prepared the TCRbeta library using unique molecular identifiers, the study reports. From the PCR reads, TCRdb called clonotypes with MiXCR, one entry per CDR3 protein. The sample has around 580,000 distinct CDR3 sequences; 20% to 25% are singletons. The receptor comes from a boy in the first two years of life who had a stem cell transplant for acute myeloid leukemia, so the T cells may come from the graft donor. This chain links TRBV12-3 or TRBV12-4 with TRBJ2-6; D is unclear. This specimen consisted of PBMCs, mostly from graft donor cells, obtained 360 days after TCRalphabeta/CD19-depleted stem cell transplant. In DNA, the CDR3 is TGTGCCAGCAGGGGCAGTTTGTTTTCCTCTGGGGCCAACGTCCTGACTTTC. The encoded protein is CASRGSLFSSGANVLTF.